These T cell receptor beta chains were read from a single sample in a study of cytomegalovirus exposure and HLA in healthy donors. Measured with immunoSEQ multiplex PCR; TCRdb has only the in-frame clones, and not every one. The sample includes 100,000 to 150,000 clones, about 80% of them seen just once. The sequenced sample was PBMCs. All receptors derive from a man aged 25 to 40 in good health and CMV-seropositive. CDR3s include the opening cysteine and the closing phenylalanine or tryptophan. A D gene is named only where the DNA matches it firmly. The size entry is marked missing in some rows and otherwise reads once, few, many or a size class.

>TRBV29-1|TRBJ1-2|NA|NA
CSVDRQGNGYTF
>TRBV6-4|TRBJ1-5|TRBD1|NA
CASSGELQGASSHQPQHF
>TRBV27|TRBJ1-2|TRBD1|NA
CASSLDREQIGGYTF
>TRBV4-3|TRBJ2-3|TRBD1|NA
CASSQDLRTGGPDTQYF
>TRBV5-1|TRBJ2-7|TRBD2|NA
CASSWALAGEYEQYF
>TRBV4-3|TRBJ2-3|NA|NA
CASSQRTGSSTDTQYF
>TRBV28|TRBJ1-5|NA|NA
CASSSPRGGYSNQPQHF
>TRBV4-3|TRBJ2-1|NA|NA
CASSQEDQASYNEQFF
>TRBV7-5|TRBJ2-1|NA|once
CVRSQIAGGIQYNEQFF
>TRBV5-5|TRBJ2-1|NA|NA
CASSLNNRDRNEQFF
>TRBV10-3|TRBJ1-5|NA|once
CAISEWGSNQPQHF
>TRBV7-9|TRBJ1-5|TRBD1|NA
CASSGQGRQPQHF
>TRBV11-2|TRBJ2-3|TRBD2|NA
CASSLDLTSITDTQYF
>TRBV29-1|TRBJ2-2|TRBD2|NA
CSVDGRESTGELFF
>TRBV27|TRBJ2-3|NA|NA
CASMPEAWDTQYF
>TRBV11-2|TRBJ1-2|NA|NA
CASSLGTPYGYTF
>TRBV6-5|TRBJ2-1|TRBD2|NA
CASIDHSGSANEQFF
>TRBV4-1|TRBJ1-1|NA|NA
CASSHPKTGYTEAFF
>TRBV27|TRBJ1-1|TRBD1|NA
CASSYRGQGRTEAFF
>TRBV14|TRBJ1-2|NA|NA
CASSQIQGYGYTF
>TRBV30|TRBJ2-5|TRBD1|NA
CASGQQETQYF
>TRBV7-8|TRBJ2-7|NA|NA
CASSLEGGPYEQYF
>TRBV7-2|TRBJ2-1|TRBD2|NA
CASTWTSFTYNEQFF
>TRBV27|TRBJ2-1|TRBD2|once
CASSSLAGAYNEQFF
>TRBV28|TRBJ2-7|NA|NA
CASSPEGGTGRSF
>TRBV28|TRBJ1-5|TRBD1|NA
CASSSSGGTLRPQHF
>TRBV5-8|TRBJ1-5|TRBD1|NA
CASSWGTGRNQPQHF
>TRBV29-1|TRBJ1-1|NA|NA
CIVGLQVNTEAFF
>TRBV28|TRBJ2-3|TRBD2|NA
CASSPTTSGRYTQYF